This T cell receptor (beta chain) was sequenced in a study of cytomegalovirus exposure and HLA in healthy donors. A word on this clone: No antigen is known for it.

Trimming pared 7 bases from V and 7 bases from J, leaving 11 bases between. Germline V gene lookup returns CDR1 SNHLY and CDR2 FYNNEI. This CDR3 has 13 amino acids. Among the donors, all were healthy bone marrow donors. The PCR contained 60 Vbeta and 13 Jbeta primers. Here immunoSEQ multiplex PCR was the method, and the copy in TCRdb shows in-frame clones only, minus some. The table shows roughly 250,000 clones, with under 90% occurring only once. Whole-study findings and limits: The majority of CMV-associated TCR beta chains were reported as apparently HLA-restricted in a later analysis. Accurate predictions that matched the HLA-A and HLA-B alleles of most subjects were reportedly made from TCR beta sequences.

What was sequenced was PBMCs. J is TRBJ1-6 and V is TRBV2; D may be TRBD1 (5 bases). The source of this sequence is a girl aged 2 to 9 in good health and CMV-seronegative. The CDR3 here is CASNGGLNSPLHF. Written as DNA, the CDR3 is TGTGCCAGCAACGGGGGGTTGAATTCACCCCTCCACTTT.